This is a list of T cell receptor beta chains from one sample in a study of cytomegalovirus exposure and HLA in healthy donors. Method: immunoSEQ multiplex PCR; TCRdb's copy keeps in-frame clones and lacks some. The sample has approximately 190,000 clones, 60% to 80% seen once. The specimen was PBMCs. These receptors originate from a woman aged 25 to 39 in good health and CMV-seropositive. Both conserved end residues are part of each CDR3. The order of the fields is J gene, D gene, V gene, clone size, CDR3 DNA, CDR3 protein. D genes are given only for firm matches. Clone size is shown for a subset of rows, as once, few, many or a class of expanded clone.

TRBJ2-1	TRBD1	TRBV14	NA	TGTGCCAGCAGCCAAGCCAGACAGGGGTACAATGAGCAGTTCTTC	CASSQARQGYNEQFF
TRBJ1-6	NA	TRBV9	NA	TGTGCCAGCAGGGCGGGAGGGAGCTCCTATAATTCACCCCTCCACTTT	CASRAGGSSYNSPLHF
TRBJ1-4	TRBD1	TRBV6-1	few	TGTGCCACCGACAGGGGGGGAAAACTGTTTTTT	CATDRGGKLFF
TRBJ1-2	TRBD1	TRBV7-2	NA	TGTGCCAGCAGCTTAGGGACAGGGGGCCGTGGCTACACCTTC	CASSLGTGGRGYTF
TRBJ1-1	NA	TRBV18	NA	TGTGCCAGCACCCCCGACAGTACCGAAGCTTTCTTT	CASTPDSTEAFF
TRBJ2-7	NA	TRBV6-5	NA	TGTGCCAGCAGTTACTCGAACGGCTTACTATACGAGCAGTACTTC	CASSYSNGLLYEQYF
TRBJ2-5	NA	TRBV27	NA	TGTGCCAGCAGTTTCCGGTTGTCGGAGACCCAGTACTTC	CASSFRLSETQYF
TRBJ1-2	NA	TRBV7-5	NA	TGTGCCAGAAGCTTAGCGCGTGACTCTCCGACTAACTATGGCTACACCTTC	CARSLARDSPTNYGYTF
TRBJ1-1	TRBD1	TRBV29-1	NA	TGCAGCGTTGAAGACATCCTACTCGGCAGGGGGCTAGGGGGAGCTTTCTTT	CSVEDILLGRGLGGAFF
TRBJ2-5	TRBD1	TRBV7-8	NA	TGTGCCAGCAGCAAATGGACAGGGGAAGAGACCCAGTACTTC	CASSKWTGEETQYF
TRBJ2-3	TRBD1	TRBV10-3	NA	TGTGCCATCAGGGGGACAGGGAGGAGCACAGATACGCAGTATTTT	CAIRGTGRSTDTQYF
TRBJ2-6	NA	TRBV7-8	NA	TGTGCCAGCAGCCCACCCTGGGCGACTGGGGCCAACGTCCTGACTTTC	CASSPPWATGANVLTF
TRBJ2-3	NA	TRBV6-6	once	TGTGCCAGCAGCTGGAGTTATACGCAGTATTTT	CASSWSYTQYF
TRBJ2-5	TRBD1	TRBV7-7	NA	TGTGCCAGCAGCCCGGACAGGAGGGAGACCCAGTACTTC	CASSPDRRETQYF
TRBJ1-2	TRBD1	TRBV10-3	NA	TGTGCCATCAGTTACGGACAGGGGGGGGACTATGGCTACACCTTC	CAISYGQGGDYGYTF
TRBJ2-2	NA	TRBV4-3	NA	TGCGCCAGCAGGAGGGGAGGGGGGACCGGGGAGCTGTTTTTT	CASRRGGGTGELFF
TRBJ2-7	NA	TRBV2	NA	TGTGCCAGCAGGGAAGACAGGTCTACCTACGAGCAGTACTTC	CASREDRSTYEQYF
TRBJ2-5	NA	TRBV5-1	NA	TGCGCCAGCAGGGTTAGGCGGGGTCAAGAGACCCAGTACTTC	CASRVRRGQETQYF
TRBJ2-2	NA	TRBV25-1	NA	TGTGCCAGCAGTGAGTGGGGCAGGGTAAACACCGGGGAGCTGTTTTTT	CASSEWGRVNTGELFF
TRBJ2-3	TRBD2	TRBV9	NA	TGTGCCAGCGGCCAAGCACCGGGACTAGCGGGACGACGCACAGATACGCAGTATTTT	CASGQAPGLAGRRTDTQYF
TRBJ2-7	TRBD2	TRBV5-6	NA	TGTGCCAGCAGCTTCGGAATTAGCGGGAGGGTCTACGAGCAGTACTTC	CASSFGISGRVYEQYF
TRBJ2-7	TRBD1	TRBV5-5	NA	TGTGCCAGCAGCTTGGGGACAGGGGCCGGCGAGCAGTACTTC	CASSLGTGAGEQYF
TRBJ2-5	NA	TRBV21-1	NA	TGTGCCAGCAGCAAAGCGGCGACTAGCGGGAGGGAGTGGAAAAAGACCCAGTACTTC	CASSKAATSGREWKKTQYF
TRBJ1-2	NA	TRBV7-8	NA	TGTGCCAGCAGCTTAGCGCAGACCCGGGGCTATGGCTACACCTTC	CASSLAQTRGYGYTF
TRBJ1-1	TRBD1	TRBV4-2	NA	TGTGCCAGCAGCCTTGACAGGGGTCCGATTACTGAGGCTTTCTTT	CASSLDRGPITEAFF
TRBJ1-4	TRBD1	TRBV6-1	NA	TGTGCCAGCAGTGGTCCCGGGACAGCGAATGAAAAACTGTTTTTT	CASSGPGTANEKLFF
TRBJ2-5	TRBD2	TRBV28	NA	TGTGCCAGCAGTGTATCCCTAGTGCGGGAGGGCTGTCAGTACTTC	CASSVSLVREGCQYF
TRBJ2-6	NA	TRBV7-2	NA	TGTGCCAGCAGCTTAAGTACTGCCTCTGGGGCCAACGTCCTGACTTTC	CASSLSTASGANVLTF
TRBJ1-2	TRBD1	TRBV4-2	NA	TGTGCCAGCAGCCATCCAGGGGGACAGGGGGCTGGAGGCTACACCTTC	CASSHPGGQGAGGYTF
TRBJ2-7	NA	TRBV14	NA	TGTGCCAGCAGCCAAGTGGCCAGGCCCTACGAGCAGTACTTC	CASSQVARPYEQYF